Presented here are 9 T cell receptor beta chains from one specimen sequenced in a study of T-cell memory formation after mild COVID-19. TCRdb re-called the 5' RACE reads through MiXCR, storing one row per CDR3 protein. The sample contains 350,000 to 450,000 distinct CDR3 sequences, roughly 20% of which appear only once. The sequenced material came from PBMCs or a T cell subset sorted from them (not recorded which). The receptors were gathered from an adult woman who had mild COVID-19 (a few samples of this study predate the infection). Cell type and time point are not known.

V gene TRBV4-1 combines with J gene TRBJ1-2; D gene ambiguous. Trimming took 1 base from V and 8 from J, leaving 17 bases between them. The length of the CDR3 is 15 residues. The germline V gene has CDR1 MGHRA and CDR2 YSYEKL. CDR3 in amino acids: CASSQVPPGVQGYTF. CDR3 in DNA: TGCGCCAGCAGCCAAGTCCCCCCAGGAGTTCAAGGCTACACCTTC.

This clonotype was detected only a few times. The V call is TRBV20-1, the J call TRBJ1-3; D uncertain. The V and J ends lost 2 bases and 3 bases respectively, with 2 bases between them. The germline CDR1 and CDR2 sequences are DFQATT and SNEGSKA (reference sequence). This CDR3 is 11 amino acids long. CDR3 DNA: TGCAGTGCTAGAAATGGAAACACCATATATTTT. It encodes CSARNGNTIYF.

This rearrangement joins TRBV4-1 to TRBJ2-4; D is uncertain. Germline lookup yields CDR1 MGHRA and CDR2 YSYEKL. Trimming removed 1 base from V and 0 bases from J, with 4 bases in between. This CDR3 comprises 14 residues. The CDR3 protein is CASSQGVAKNIQYF. The CDR3 DNA follows: TGCGCCAGCAGCCAAGGGGTAGCCAAAAACATTCAGTACTTC.

A word on this clonotype: A junction end diverges from the germline sequence, so it may reflect a read error. The chain is built from TRBV7-7 and TRBJ2-5; D tentatively fits TRBD1 or TRBD2 (5 bases each). CDR1 is SSHAT, CDR2 FNYEAQ, per germline (reference sequence). The CDR3 is 13 residues long. The chain's CDR3 is CASSLGDLQTQYF. The DNA of the CDR3 is TGTGCTAGCAGCTTAGGGGACCTCCAGACCCAGTACTTC.

V gene TRBV6-1 combines with J gene TRBJ2-1; D is unresolved. V was cut by 3 bases and J by 6 bases, with 9 bases left in between. The CDR3 has 13 residues. Germline lookup yields CDR1 MNHNS and CDR2 SASEGT. CDR3 nucleotides: TGTGCCAGCAGTGATCCCCCCTTCAATGAGCAGTTCTTC. Amino acid sequence: CASSDPPFNEQFF.

This clonotype was counted a few times. The rearrangement uses TRBV27 and TRBJ2-1; 12 bases align to TRBD2. This CDR3 spans 17 amino acids. Looked up from germline, CDR1 is MNHEY and CDR2 is SMNVEV (reference sequence). J was trimmed by 3 bases and V by 3 bases; bases with no gene match: 6. The CDR3 bases are TGTGCCAGCAGTTTTACTAGCGGGGGGTATGGCTACAATGAGCAGTTCTTC. Its translation: CASSFTSGGYGYNEQFF.

The J gene is TRBJ1-5, the V gene TRBV7-6; 8 bases line up with TRBD1. The CDR3 has 15 amino acids. V dropped 5 bases and J dropped 3; count of bases not matched to a gene: 6. Germline V gene sequence: CDR1 SGHVS, CDR2 FNYEAQ. CDR3 protein: CASSLGQGHNQPQHF. The CDR3 DNA reads TGTGCCAGCAGCCTAGGACAGGGCCACAATCAGCCCCAGCATTTT.

CDR3: CASSIDVTYEQYF. The CDR3 DNA reads TGTGCCAGCAGCATCGACGTAACCTACGAGCAGTACTTC. This chain uses TRBV5-6 with TRBJ2-7; D is unclear. The germline V and J ends were trimmed by 4 bases and 2 bases, with 10 bases remaining between them. The CDR3 length is 13 residues. Germline loops: CDR1 SGHDT, CDR2 YYEEEE.

This clonotype was recorded many times. This rearrangement joins TRBV7-8 to TRBJ2-3; 8 bases are a match to TRBD2. With V trimmed by 7 bases and J by 5 bases, 8 bases remained unmatched. The CDR3 contains 14 residues. Germline CDR1 and CDR2: SGHVS and FQNEAQ. The CDR3 loop reads CASTRGLAGDTQYF. CDR3 bases: TGTGCCAGCACCAGGGGCCTAGCGGGAGATACGCAGTATTTT.